The 2 T cell receptor beta chains below all came from one sample that was sequenced in a study of T cells in Graves' hyperthyroidism and ophthalmopathy. RNA transcripts gave rise to amplified TCR beta CDR3 regions. An initial round of RT-PCR targeting the TCR CDR3 relied on the HTBI primer set. TCRdb re-called the multiplex PCR reads with MiXCR, one entry per CDR3 protein. The sample shows hundreds of thousands of distinct CDR3 sequences, 30% to 40% of them seen only once. What was sequenced was blood. The origin of the receptors is a woman in her 40s with Graves' hyperthyroidism.

This clonotype was recorded many times. The rearrangement joins TRBV20-1 to TRBJ1-5, with D perhaps TRBD1 (6 bases). The CDR3 has 13 residues. Germline CDR1 reads DFQATT; CDR2 reads SNEGSKA (reference sequence). Trimming took off 6 bases at V and 3 bases at J, with 12 bases between the two ends. In DNA, the CDR3 is TGCAGTGCCATGGACAGATTCAATCAGCCCCAGCATTTT. It yields the protein CSAMDRFNQPQHF.

This clonotype was seen a few times. The V and J genes are TRBV2 and TRBJ2-2, with a possible D match to TRBD2 (5 bases). The CDR3 is 13 amino acids. From germline, CDR1 is SNHLY and CDR2 FYNNEI. V dropped 3 bases and J dropped 5 bases, with 7 bases sitting between them. CDR3: CASSEEVTGELFF. In DNA, the CDR3 is TGTGCCAGCAGTGAGGAGGTTACCGGGGAGCTGTTTTTT.